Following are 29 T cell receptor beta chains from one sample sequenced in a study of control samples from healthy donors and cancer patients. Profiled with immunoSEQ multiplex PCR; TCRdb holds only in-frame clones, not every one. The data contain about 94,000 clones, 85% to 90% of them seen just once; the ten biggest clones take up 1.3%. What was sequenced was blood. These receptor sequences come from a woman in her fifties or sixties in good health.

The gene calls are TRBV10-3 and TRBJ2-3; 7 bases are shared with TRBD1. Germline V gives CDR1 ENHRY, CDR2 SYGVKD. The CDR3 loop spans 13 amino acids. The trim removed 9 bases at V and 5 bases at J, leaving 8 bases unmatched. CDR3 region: CAIQGVLEDTQYF. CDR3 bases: TGTGCCATTCAGGGGGTTCTGGAAGATACGCAGTATTTT.

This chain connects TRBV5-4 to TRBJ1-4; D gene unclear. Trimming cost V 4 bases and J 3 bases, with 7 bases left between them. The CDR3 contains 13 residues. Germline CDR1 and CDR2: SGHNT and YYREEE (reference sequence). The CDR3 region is CASSREPNEKLFF. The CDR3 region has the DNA TGTGCCAGCAGCCGTGAGCCTAATGAAAAACTGTTTTTT.

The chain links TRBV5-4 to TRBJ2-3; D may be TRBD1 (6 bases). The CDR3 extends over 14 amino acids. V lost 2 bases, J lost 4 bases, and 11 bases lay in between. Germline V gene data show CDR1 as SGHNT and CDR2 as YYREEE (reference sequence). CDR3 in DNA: TGTGCCAGCAGCTTACAGGGAAAGGCAGATACGCAGTATTTT. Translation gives CASSLQGKADTQYF.

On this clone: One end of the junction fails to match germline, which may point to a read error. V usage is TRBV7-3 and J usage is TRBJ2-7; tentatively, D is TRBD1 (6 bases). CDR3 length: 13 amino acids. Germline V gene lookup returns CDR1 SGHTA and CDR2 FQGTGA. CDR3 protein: CASSITQGAEQYF. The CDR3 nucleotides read TGTGCCAGCAGCATAACACAGGGTGCCGAGCAGTACTTC.

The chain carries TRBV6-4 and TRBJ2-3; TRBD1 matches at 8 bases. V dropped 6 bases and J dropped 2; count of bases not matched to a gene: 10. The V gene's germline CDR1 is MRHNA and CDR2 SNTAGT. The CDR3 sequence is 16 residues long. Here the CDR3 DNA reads TGTGCCAGCAGGGAAAGACAGGGGCGGACCACAGATACGCAGTATTTT. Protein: CASRERQGRTTDTQYF.

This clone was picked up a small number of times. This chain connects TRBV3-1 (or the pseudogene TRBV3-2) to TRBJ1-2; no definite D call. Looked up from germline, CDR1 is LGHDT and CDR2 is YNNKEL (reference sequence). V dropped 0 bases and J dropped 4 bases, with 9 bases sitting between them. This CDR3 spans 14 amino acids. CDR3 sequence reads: CASSQDRRAYGYTF. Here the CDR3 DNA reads TGTGCCAGCAGCCAAGATCGGCGGGCCTATGGCTACACCTTC.

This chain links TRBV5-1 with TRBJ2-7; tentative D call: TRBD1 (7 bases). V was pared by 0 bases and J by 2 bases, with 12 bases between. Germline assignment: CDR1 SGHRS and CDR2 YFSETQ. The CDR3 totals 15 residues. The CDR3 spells CASSLGAGGTYEQYF. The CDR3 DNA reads TGCGCCAGCAGCTTGGGGGCAGGGGGGACCTACGAGCAGTACTTC.

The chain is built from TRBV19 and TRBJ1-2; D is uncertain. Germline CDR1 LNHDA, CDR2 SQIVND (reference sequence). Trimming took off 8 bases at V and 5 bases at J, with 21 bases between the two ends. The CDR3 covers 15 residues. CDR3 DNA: TGTGCCAGTCAATCGGCGGCCGGATGGCAATATGGCTACACCTTC. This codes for CASQSAAGWQYGYTF.

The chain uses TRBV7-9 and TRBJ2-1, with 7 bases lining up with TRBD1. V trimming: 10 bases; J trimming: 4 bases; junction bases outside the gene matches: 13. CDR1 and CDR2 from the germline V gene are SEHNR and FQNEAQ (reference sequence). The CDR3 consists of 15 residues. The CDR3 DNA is TGTGCCATACACAGGGGCCTAGAGGTGTACAATGAGCAGTTCTTC. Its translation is CAIHRGLEVYNEQFF.

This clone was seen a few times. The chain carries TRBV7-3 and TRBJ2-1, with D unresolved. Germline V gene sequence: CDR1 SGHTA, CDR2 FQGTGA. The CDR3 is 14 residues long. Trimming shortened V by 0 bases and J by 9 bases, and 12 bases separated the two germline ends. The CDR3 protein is CASSLTGTVREQFF. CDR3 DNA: TGTGCCAGCAGCTTAACCGGAACGGTCCGTGAGCAGTTCTTC. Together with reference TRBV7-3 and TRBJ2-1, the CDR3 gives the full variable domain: GAGVSQTPSNKVTEKGKYVELRCDPISGHTALYWYRQSLGQGPEFLIYFQGTGAADDSGLPNDRFFAVRPEGSVSTLKIQRTERGDSAVYLCASSLTGTVREQFFGPGTRLTVL.

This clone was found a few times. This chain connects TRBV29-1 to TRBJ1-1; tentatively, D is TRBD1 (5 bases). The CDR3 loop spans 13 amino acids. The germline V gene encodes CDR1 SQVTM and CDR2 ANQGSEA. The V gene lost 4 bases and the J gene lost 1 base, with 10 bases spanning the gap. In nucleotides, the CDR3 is TGCAGCGTTGGTGGGGCAAGGAACACTGAAGCTTTCTTT. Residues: CSVGGARNTEAFF.

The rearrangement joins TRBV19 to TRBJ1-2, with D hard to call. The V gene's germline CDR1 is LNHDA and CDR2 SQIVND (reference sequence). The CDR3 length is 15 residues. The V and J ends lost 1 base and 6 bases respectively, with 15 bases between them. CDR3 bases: TGTGCCAGTAGTATAGTACACTTTGGGAGAGATGGCTACACCTTC. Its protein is CASSIVHFGRDGYTF. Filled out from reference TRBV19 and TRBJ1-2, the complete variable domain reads DGGITQSPKYLFRKEGQNVTLSCEQNLNHDAMYWYRQDPGQGLRLIYYSQIVNDFQKGDIAEGYSVSREKKESFPLTVTSAQKNPTAFYLCASSIVHFGRDGYTFGSGTRLTVV.

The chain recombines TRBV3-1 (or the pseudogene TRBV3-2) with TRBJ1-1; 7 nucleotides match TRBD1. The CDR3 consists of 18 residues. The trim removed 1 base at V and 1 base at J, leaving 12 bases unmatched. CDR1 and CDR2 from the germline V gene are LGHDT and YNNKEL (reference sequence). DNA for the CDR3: TGTGCCAGCAGCCAAGGGACAGGATTCCCGGGCGCGAACACTGAAGCTTTCTTT. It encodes CASSQGTGFPGANTEAFF.

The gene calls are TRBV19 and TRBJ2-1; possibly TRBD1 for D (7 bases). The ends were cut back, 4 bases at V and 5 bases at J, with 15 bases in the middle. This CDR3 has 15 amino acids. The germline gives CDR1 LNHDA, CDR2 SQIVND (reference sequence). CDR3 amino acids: CASSTRRDSHNEQFF. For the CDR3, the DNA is TGTGCCAGTAGTACGAGGCGGGACAGCCACAATGAGCAGTTCTTC.

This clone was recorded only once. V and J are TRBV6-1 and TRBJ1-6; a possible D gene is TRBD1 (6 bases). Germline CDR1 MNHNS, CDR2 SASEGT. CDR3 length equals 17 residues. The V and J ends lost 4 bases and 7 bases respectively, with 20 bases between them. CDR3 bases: TGTGCCAGCAGTGGAGCCGCCCTTTGGGGGGGCAATTCACCCCTCCACTTT. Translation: CASSGAALWGGNSPLHF.

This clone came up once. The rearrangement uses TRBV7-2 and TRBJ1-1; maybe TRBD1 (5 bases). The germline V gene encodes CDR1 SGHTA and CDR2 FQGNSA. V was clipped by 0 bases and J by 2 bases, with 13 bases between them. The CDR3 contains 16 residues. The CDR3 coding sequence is TGTGCCAGCAGCTTAGCGCAAGGGGCGGTTAACACTGAAGCTTTCTTT. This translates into CASSLAQGAVNTEAFF. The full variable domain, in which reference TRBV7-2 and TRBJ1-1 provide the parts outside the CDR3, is GAGVSQSPSNKVTEKGKDVELRCDPISGHTALYWYRQSLGQGLEFLIYFQGNSAPDKSGLPSDRFSAERTGGSVSTLTIQRTQQEDSAVYLCASSLAQGAVNTEAFFGQGTRLTVV.

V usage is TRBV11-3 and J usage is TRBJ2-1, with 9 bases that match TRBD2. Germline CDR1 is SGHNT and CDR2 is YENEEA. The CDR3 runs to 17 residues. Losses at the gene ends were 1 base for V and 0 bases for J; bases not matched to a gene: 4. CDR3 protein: CASSLGGRGGSYNEQFF. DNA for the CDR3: TGTGCCAGCAGCTTAGGTGGGCGGGGGGGCTCCTACAATGAGCAGTTCTTC. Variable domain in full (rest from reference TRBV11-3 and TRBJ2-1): EAGVVQSPRYKIIEKKQPVAFWCNPISGHNTLYWYLQNLGQGPELLIRYENEEAVDDSQLPKDRFSAERLKGVDSTLKIQPAELGDSAVYLCASSLGGRGGSYNEQFFGPGTRLTVL.

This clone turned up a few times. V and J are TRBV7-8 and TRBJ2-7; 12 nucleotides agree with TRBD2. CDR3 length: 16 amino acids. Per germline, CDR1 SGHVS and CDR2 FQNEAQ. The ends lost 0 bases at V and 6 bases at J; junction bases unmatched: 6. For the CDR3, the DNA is TGTGCCAGCAGCTTAGCGCAGACTAGCGGGAGACGCGAGCAGTACTTC. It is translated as CASSLAQTSGRREQYF.

Here the CDR3 DNA reads TGTGCCAGCAGTTTACCAACTAGCGGGAGGGCCGGTGAGCAGTTCTTC. It specifies CASSLPTSGRAGEQFF. This chain joins TRBV6-6 and TRBJ2-1, with 13 bases identical to TRBD2. V lost 4 bases and J lost 9; bases outside the gene matches: 9. CDR1 and CDR2 from the germline V gene are MNHNY and SVGAGI (reference sequence). This CDR3 has 16 amino acids.

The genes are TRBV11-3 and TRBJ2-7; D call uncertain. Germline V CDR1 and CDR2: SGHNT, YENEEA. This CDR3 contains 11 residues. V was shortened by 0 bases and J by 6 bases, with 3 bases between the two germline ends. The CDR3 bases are TGTGCCAGCAGCTTAGAGGCCGAGCAGTACTTC. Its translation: CASSLEAEQYF. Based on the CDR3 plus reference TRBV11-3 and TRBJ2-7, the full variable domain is EAGVVQSPRYKIIEKKQPVAFWCNPISGHNTLYWYLQNLGQGPELLIRYENEEAVDDSQLPKDRFSAERLKGVDSTLKIQPAELGDSAVYLCASSLEAEQYFGPGTRLTVT.

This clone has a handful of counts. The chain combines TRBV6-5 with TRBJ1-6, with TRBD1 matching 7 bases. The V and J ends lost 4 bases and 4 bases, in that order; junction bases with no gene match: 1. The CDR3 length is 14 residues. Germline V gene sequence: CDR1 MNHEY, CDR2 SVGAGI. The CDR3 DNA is TGTGCCAGCAGTTTGACAGGGTATAATTCACCCCTCCACTTT. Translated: CASSLTGYNSPLHF.

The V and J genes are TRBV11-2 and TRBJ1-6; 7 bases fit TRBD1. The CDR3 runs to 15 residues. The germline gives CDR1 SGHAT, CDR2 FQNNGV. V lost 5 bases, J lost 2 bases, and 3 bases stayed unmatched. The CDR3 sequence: CASSPQGAYNSPLHF. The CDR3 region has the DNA TGTGCCAGCAGCCCTCAGGGGGCCTATAATTCACCCCTCCACTTT.

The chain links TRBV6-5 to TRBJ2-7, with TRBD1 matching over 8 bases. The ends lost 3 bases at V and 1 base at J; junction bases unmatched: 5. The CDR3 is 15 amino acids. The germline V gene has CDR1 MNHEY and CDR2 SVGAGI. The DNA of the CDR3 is TGTGCCAGCAGTTATTCCCGGGACAGGTCCTACGAGCAGTACTTC. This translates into CASSYSRDRSYEQYF.

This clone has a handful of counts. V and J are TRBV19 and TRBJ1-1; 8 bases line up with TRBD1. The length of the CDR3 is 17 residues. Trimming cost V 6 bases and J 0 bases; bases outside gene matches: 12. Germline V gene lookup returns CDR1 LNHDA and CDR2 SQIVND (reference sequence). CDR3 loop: CASRLRKAGGMNTEAFF. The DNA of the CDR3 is TGTGCCAGTAGACTTAGGAAGGCAGGGGGCATGAACACTGAAGCTTTCTTT.

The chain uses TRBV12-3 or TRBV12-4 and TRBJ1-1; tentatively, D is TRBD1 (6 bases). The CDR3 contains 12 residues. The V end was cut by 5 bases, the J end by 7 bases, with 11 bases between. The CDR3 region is CASSRGQLEAFF. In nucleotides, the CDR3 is TGTGCCAGCAGTCGCGGACAGCTTGAAGCTTTCTTT.

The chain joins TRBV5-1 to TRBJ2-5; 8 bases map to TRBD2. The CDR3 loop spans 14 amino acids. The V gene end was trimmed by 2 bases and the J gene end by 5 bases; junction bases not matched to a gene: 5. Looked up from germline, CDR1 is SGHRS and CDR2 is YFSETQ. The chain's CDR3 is CASSFMTSEETQYF. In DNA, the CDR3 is TGCGCCAGCAGCTTTATGACTAGCGAGGAGACCCAGTACTTC.

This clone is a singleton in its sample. In DNA, the CDR3 is TGTGCCAGCAGCCAACGGTCGGAAGCTTTCTTT. Protein: CASSQRSEAFF. This chain joins TRBV7-9 and TRBJ1-1; D ambiguous. Trimming removed 5 bases at V and 8 bases at J, with 9 bases between. The V gene's germline CDR1 is SEHNR and CDR2 FQNEAQ (reference sequence). The CDR3 has 11 residues.

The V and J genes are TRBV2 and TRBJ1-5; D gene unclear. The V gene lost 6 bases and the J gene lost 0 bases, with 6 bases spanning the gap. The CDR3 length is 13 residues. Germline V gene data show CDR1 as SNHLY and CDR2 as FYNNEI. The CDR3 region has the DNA TGTGCCAGCAGAGAGTATAGCAATCAGCCCCAGCATTTT. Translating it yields CASREYSNQPQHF.

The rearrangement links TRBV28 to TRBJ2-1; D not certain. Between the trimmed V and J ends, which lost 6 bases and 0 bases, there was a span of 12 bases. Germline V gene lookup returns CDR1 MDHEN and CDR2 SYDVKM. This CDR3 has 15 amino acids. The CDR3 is CASSLTTLSYNEQFF. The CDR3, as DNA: TGTGCCAGCAGCCTCACTACCCTCTCCTACAATGAGCAGTTCTTC.